A single sample gave rise to the 21 T cell receptor beta chains below, sequenced in a study of T cells in Graves' hyperthyroidism and ophthalmopathy. TCR beta CDR3 regions were amplified from RNA transcripts. The HTBI primer set drove a first-round RT-PCR of the TCR CDR3. TCRdb reprocessed the multiplex PCR reads via MiXCR and lists one record per CDR3 protein. The sample yields approximately 610,000 distinct CDR3 sequences, around 15% seen once. Source material: blood. The origin of the receptors is a woman in her thirties or forties with Graves' ophthalmopathy.

This clonotype appeared many times. This rearrangement joins TRBV6-1 to TRBJ1-2; 9 nucleotides line up with TRBD1. From germline, CDR1 is MNHNS and CDR2 SASEGT. The CDR3 covers 15 residues. The V and J ends lost 5 bases and 4 bases, in that order; junction bases with no gene match: 8. The CDR3 DNA reads as TGTGCCAGCAGTACAACAGGGGGCGCTGCCTATGGCTACACCTTC. This codes for CASSTTGGAAYGYTF.

The V call is TRBV11-2, the J call TRBJ2-5, with 7 bases that match TRBD2. CDR1 is SGHAT, CDR2 FQNNGV, per germline. This CDR3 is 15 amino acids long. J gave up 7 bases and V 0 bases, and 8 bases lay outside the gene matches. Here the CDR3 DNA reads TGTGCCAGCAGCTTAGAAACTAGCGTCGTTGGGACCCAGTACTTC. Protein: CASSLETSVVGTQYF.

This clonotype was observed at least ten times. V and J are TRBV2 and TRBJ1-5, with 8 nucleotides matching TRBD1. Germline V CDR1 and CDR2: SNHLY, FYNNEI. The CDR3 covers 16 residues. J lost 0 bases, V lost 2 bases, and 3 bases had no gene match. The CDR3 here is CASSERTGLSNQPQHF. The CDR3 DNA reads as TGTGCCAGCAGTGAAAGGACAGGGCTTAGCAATCAGCCCCAGCATTTT.

This clonotype was seen ten or more times. The gene calls are TRBV30 and TRBJ1-1, with D unclear. CDR3 length equals 13 residues. Per germline, CDR1 GTSNPN and CDR2 SVGIG (reference sequence). Trimming took off 2 bases at V and 1 base at J, with 8 bases between the two ends. This CDR3 reads CAWSIGENTEAFF. The CDR3 region has the DNA TGTGCCTGGAGTATCGGGGAGAACACTGAAGCTTTCTTT.

This clonotype has a handful of counts. This sequence joins TRBV7-6 and TRBJ2-7; 7 nucleotides agree with TRBD1. The CDR3 has 16 residues. Germline CDR1 reads SGHVS; CDR2 reads FNYEAQ. Unmatched junction bases numbered 12, after V lost 5 bases and J lost 2 bases. CDR3 residues: CASSPQAGTVAYEQYF. The CDR3 nucleotides are TGTGCCAGCAGCCCCCAAGCTGGGACAGTAGCCTACGAGCAGTACTTC.

This clonotype showed up many times. A read error may explain this, as a much larger clone is one base away. The J gene is TRBJ2-5, the V gene TRBV28; D is possibly TRBD1 (6 bases). The CDR3 is 13 amino acids. CDR1 is MDHEN and CDR2 is SYDVKM in the germline V gene. Trimming cost V 8 bases and J 2 bases, with 12 bases left between them. This chain's CDR3 is CASGRQVQETQYF. In DNA form, the CDR3 reads TGTGCCAGCGGTCGACAGGTACAAGAGACCCAGTACTTC. Together with reference TRBV28 and TRBJ2-5, the CDR3 gives the full variable domain: DVKVTQSSRYLVKRTGEKVFLECVQDMDHENMFWYRQDPGLGLRLIYFSYDVKMKEKGDIPEGYSVSREKKERFSLILESASTNQTSMYLCASGRQVQETQYFGPGTRLLVL.

Ten or more counts support this clonotype. This rearrangement joins TRBV3-1 to TRBJ2-2; 7 bases fit TRBD2. V lost 0 bases to trimming and J lost 4 bases; unmatched junction nucleotides: 8. The CDR3 runs 17 residues. CDR1 LGHDT and CDR2 YNNKEL come from the germline V gene (reference sequence). The chain's CDR3 is CASSQDLEGGSTGELFF. CDR3 DNA: TGTGCCAGCAGCCAAGATCTTGAGGGAGGGTCCACCGGGGAGCTGTTTTTT.

This clonotype was observed at least ten times. The rearrangement uses TRBV7-9 and TRBJ2-7; 8 bases match TRBD2. Germline CDR1 SEHNR, CDR2 FQNEAQ (reference sequence). The V segment lost 6 bases and the J segment 4 bases; nucleotides outside the gene matches: 8. This CDR3 has 14 amino acids. The CDR3 nucleotides read TGTGCCAGCAGTTCTTTGGGCGGGGGGTACGAGCAGTACTTC. Residues: CASSSLGGGYEQYF.

The J gene is TRBJ2-7, the V gene TRBV30; possible D gene TRBD2, 6 bases. The V and J ends lost 2 bases and 3 bases respectively, with 11 bases between them. CDR3 length: 13 residues. Germline-derived CDR1 and CDR2 are GTSNPN and SVGIG (reference sequence). The CDR3 DNA sequence: TGTGCCTGGAGTCCAACTAGCTACTACGAGCAGTACTTC. It encodes CAWSPTSYYEQYF.

The chain has TRBV6-1 and TRBJ2-7; 13 positions agree with TRBD2. Germline V gene lookup returns CDR1 MNHNS and CDR2 SASEGT. There are 17 residues in the CDR3. V lost 5 bases to trimming and J lost 4 bases; unmatched junction nucleotides: 11. The CDR3 region has the DNA TGTGCCAGCAGTCCCGGACTAGCGGGAGTTTCGTTATACGAGCAGTACTTC. This codes for CASSPGLAGVSLYEQYF.

This clonotype was recorded many times. The rearrangement uses TRBV2 and TRBJ1-1, with D tentatively TRBD1 (6 bases). V lost 8 bases, J lost 1 base, and 17 bases lay in between. Germline loops: CDR1 SNHLY, CDR2 FYNNEI. The CDR3 consists of 15 residues. Written as DNA, the CDR3 is TGTGCCAGCGATTTACCGGGACACTCGAACACTGAAGCTTTCTTT. Translated, it gives CASDLPGHSNTEAFF.

This clonotype was observed at least ten times. The chain uses TRBV28 and TRBJ2-2, with 14 positions matching TRBD2. Losses at the gene ends were 3 bases for V and 5 bases for J; bases not matched to a gene: 8. This CDR3 is 18 amino acids long. In germline, CDR1 is MDHEN, CDR2 SYDVKM. The CDR3 spells CASSFPGTSGRLTGELFF. In DNA, the CDR3 is TGTGCCAGCAGTTTCCCCGGGACTAGCGGGAGATTAACCGGGGAGCTGTTTTTT.

There are many counts of this clonotype. V gene TRBV12-3 or TRBV12-4 combines with J gene TRBJ2-7; 11 nucleotides line up with TRBD2. Trimming removed 5 bases from V and 2 bases from J; junction bases left unmatched: 2. The CDR3 length is 14 residues. The CDR3 here is CASSRLAGPYEQYF. DNA for the CDR3: TGTGCCAGCAGTCGACTAGCGGGACCCTACGAGCAGTACTTC.

This clonotype was counted ten times or more. The chain couples TRBV20-1 to TRBJ1-2; D not certain. The germline gives CDR1 DFQATT, CDR2 SNEGSKA (reference sequence). The CDR3 has 14 residues. V was clipped by 6 bases and J by 4 bases, with 18 bases between them. The CDR3 reads CSAQNVRDAYGYTF. The CDR3 DNA sequence: TGCAGTGCCCAGAACGTCCGAGATGCCTATGGCTACACCTTC.

This clonotype was detected ten times or more. The V and J genes are TRBV6-5 and TRBJ2-7; 10 bases agree with TRBD1. The V segment lost 6 bases and the J segment 2 bases; nucleotides outside the gene matches: 7. CDR1 and CDR2 (germline): MNHEY, SVGAGI. The CDR3 is 15 residues long. The CDR3 spells CASRGPGTGAYEQYF. In DNA form, the CDR3 reads TGTGCCAGCAGGGGCCCGGGGACAGGGGCCTACGAGCAGTACTTC.

This clonotype was found many times. The V and J genes are TRBV6-2 or TRBV6-3 and TRBJ1-1, with D possibly TRBD1 on 5 matching bases. The germline V and J ends were trimmed by 6 bases and 3 bases, with 11 bases remaining between them. This CDR3 spans 13 amino acids. Germline CDR1 and CDR2: MNHEY and SVGEGT. The CDR3 sequence: CASSREIYTEAFF. The CDR3 DNA sequence: TGTGCCAGCAGCAGGGAGATTTACACTGAAGCTTTCTTT.

This clonotype was counted ten times or more. This chain uses TRBV6-5 with TRBJ2-7; TRBD1 agrees at 7 bases. The CDR3 sequence is 16 residues long. V gave up 6 bases and J gave up 12 bases; unmatched junction bases: 23. The germline V gene has CDR1 MNHEY and CDR2 SVGAGI. The CDR3 here is CASSRSVSTSQGNTYF. The CDR3 DNA sequence: TGTGCCAGCAGCAGGTCCGTGTCAACCTCACAGGGGAACACGTACTTC.

There are many counts of this clonotype. The rearrangement uses TRBV6-5 and TRBJ1-1, with TRBD1 as a possible D gene (5 bases). This CDR3 is 16 amino acids long. The V end was cut by 5 bases, the J end by 0 bases, with 16 bases between. The germline V gene has CDR1 MNHEY and CDR2 SVGAGI. The CDR3 DNA is TGTGCCAGCAGTCACCCTTCGTGGGGCATGAACACTGAAGCTTTCTTT. Amino acid sequence: CASSHPSWGMNTEAFF.

This clonotype was picked up many times. This chain connects TRBV27 to TRBJ2-2; the match to TRBD2 covers 7 bases. Germline CDR1 and CDR2: MNHEY and SMNVEV (reference sequence). The junction had 4 bases not matched to a gene; V was cut back by 2 bases and J by 7 bases. CDR3 length equals 14 residues. CDR3 protein: CASSLLGEGGELFF. CDR3 nucleotides: TGTGCCAGCAGTTTACTGGGGGAGGGCGGGGAGCTGTTTTTT.

This clonotype was seen many times. Mismatch with germline at one junction end may stem from a read error. CDR3 nucleotide sequence: TGTGCCAGCAGCCTAGCGGCCCAAGCTCTTTACGAGCAGTACTTC. Its translation is CASSLAAQALYEQYF. V and J are TRBV7-2 and TRBJ2-7, with TRBD2 matching 7 bases. The CDR3 loop spans 15 amino acids. Germline loops: CDR1 SGHTA, CDR2 FQGNSA.

In this sample, this clonotype turned up a few times. The rearrangement joins TRBV30 to TRBJ2-2; 9 nucleotides agree with TRBD1. The V gene's germline CDR1 is GTSNPN and CDR2 SVGIG (reference sequence). The CDR3 is 16 amino acids. The J segment lost 4 bases and the V segment lost 4 bases, leaving 10 bases of the junction unmatched. The CDR3 loop is CAWNPTGGVVTGELFF. The CDR3 DNA sequence: TGTGCCTGGAATCCGACAGGGGGGGTGGTCACCGGGGAGCTGTTTTTT.